This TCR beta chain was observed in a study of blood T cell repertoires in COVID-19. V was cut by 1 base and J by 7 bases, with 5 bases left in between. Germline CDR1 reads SNHLY; CDR2 reads FYNNEI. This CDR3 region has 12 residues. Sequenced by immunoSEQ multiplex PCR; TCRdb stores in-frame clones only, minus some. The data show 110,000 to 150,000 clones, with more than 70% seen just once and about 5% held by the top ten. Sequences were obtained from peripheral blood. The rearrangement uses TRBV2 and TRBJ1-5; D is perhaps TRBD1 (5 bases). This sequence originates from a woman aged 45-65 years with acute or convalescent COVID-19. The CDR3 bases are TGTGCCAGCAGTGAAGAGGGGCAGCCCCAGCATTTT. This encodes CASSEEGQPQHF.